What follows describes a single T cell receptor (beta chain). CDR3 length: 17 residues. The V and J ends lost 5 bases and 0 bases, in that order; junction bases with no gene match: 9. Germline CDR1 reads MDHEN; CDR2 reads SYDVKM. The sample is drawn from a study of blood T cell repertoires in COVID-19. Turning to the study itself: The United States, Italy and Spain were the sources of the acute and convalescent COVID-19 samples.

Profiling relied on immunoSEQ multiplex PCR, and the TCRdb table lists in-frame clones only, not all of them. The repertoire includes some 140,000 clones, roughly 80% of them detected once, and 4.5% to 6% sits in the top ten. Donors were grouped by their self-reported clinical history. The rearrangement uses TRBV28 and TRBJ1-3, with TRBD1 identical over 8 bases. Sequenced sample: PBMCs or T cells enriched from blood (not recorded which). The clonotype originates from a man aged 35 to 55 with acute COVID-19. CDR3 nucleotide sequence: TGTGCCAGCAGTCCTCCTACAGGGGGGCTCTCTGGAAACACCATATATTTT. Encoded protein: CASSPPTGGLSGNTIYF.